This TCR beta chain was retrieved from a study of CD8 T cells in ankylosing spondylitis. Findings of the study overall: Reactive arthritis synovial fluid and blood were previously reported to contain some motif variants. CD8+ by phenotype, disease-linked clones were relatively rare in peripheral blood. Matched ankylosing spondylitis synovial fluid reportedly contained a significantly enriched population of disease-linked clones. Blood from ankylosing spondylitis patients appeared to carry a characteristic roughly 8-variant TCR beta motif.

CDR1 and CDR2 from the germline V gene are DFQATT and SNEGSKA (reference sequence). The CDR3 sequence is 15 residues long. V was cut by 3 bases and J by 5 bases, with 19 bases left in between. This clonotype was counted a few times. Its antigen is currently unknown. TCRdb fed the 5' RACE reads into MiXCR, producing one record per CDR3 protein. The sample consists of 800,000 to 900,000 distinct CDR3 sequences, over 9.5% of them appearing once. This clonotype was sampled from a male donor with ankylosing spondylitis. The chain recombines TRBV20-1 with TRBJ2-5; D might be TRBD1 (5 bases). Sequencing was performed on blood, either unsorted or a sorted T cell fraction (not recorded which). This CDR3 reads CSASRWGVGRETQYF. The CDR3 nucleotides read TGCAGTGCTAGTAGGTGGGGCGTAGGTAGGGAGACCCAGTACTTC.